This T cell receptor beta chain emerged from a study of post-analysis software for immune sequencing data. Study-wide results and limits: Strong co-clustering by F measure was seen for same-batch samples. In patients, about 5 TRBV segments were more frequent than in controls, with TRBV5-6, TRBV5-1 and TRBV20-1 among them.

Of note for this clonotype: Its specificity is unknown. One end of the junction does not line up with germline, which may come from a read error.

Germline V CDR1 and CDR2: MGHRA, YSYEKL. CDR3 length: 14 residues. TCR beta cDNA libraries had unique molecular identifiers. Input amounts of roughly 1 to 10 million T cells were used. These gave 500,000 or so cDNA molecules, so each molecule approximated one T cell. A single record per CDR3 protein comes from TCRdb applying MiXCR to the PCR reads. The sample holds 750,000 to 900,000 distinct CDR3 sequences, about half seen once. Input material: blood. V and J are TRBV4-1 and TRBJ2-1, with D uncertain. The sequence was obtained from a girl aged 10 to 17 with multiple sclerosis. Here the CDR3 DNA reads TGCGTCAGCAGCCAAGATCCCACCCGGAATGAGCAGTTCTTC. It is translated as CVSSQDPTRNEQFF.